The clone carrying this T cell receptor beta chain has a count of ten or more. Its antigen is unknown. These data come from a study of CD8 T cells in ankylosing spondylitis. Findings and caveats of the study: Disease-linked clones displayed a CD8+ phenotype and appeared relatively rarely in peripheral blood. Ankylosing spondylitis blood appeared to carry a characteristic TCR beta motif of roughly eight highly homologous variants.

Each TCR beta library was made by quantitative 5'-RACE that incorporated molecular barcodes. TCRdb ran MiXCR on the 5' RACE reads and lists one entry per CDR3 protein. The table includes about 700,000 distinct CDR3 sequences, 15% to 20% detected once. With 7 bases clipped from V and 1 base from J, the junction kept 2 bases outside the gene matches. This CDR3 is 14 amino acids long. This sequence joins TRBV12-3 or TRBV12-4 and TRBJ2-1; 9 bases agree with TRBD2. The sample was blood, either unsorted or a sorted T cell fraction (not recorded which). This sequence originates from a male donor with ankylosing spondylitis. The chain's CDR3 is CASKSGRSYNEQFF. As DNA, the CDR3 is TGTGCCAGCAAAAGCGGGAGGTCCTACAATGAGCAGTTCTTC.